These 16 T cell receptor beta chains were sequenced from one sample in a study of T cell repertoires in cytomegalovirus infection. MiXCR was run by TCRdb on the reads, yielding one entry per CDR3 protein. The sample lists about 680,000 distinct CDR3 sequences, 20% to 30% occurring once. Specimen: CD8+ T cells from PBMCs. Receptors were obtained from a human donor in good health (CMV status not recorded). Some clones in this sample may be carry-over from other donors' samples.

Concerning this clonotype itself: A clone one base away is much larger, so this may be a read error. CDR3 residues: CASSLESHIWETQYF. The CDR3 nucleotides read TGTGCCAGCAGCTTAGAGTCCCATATATGGGAGACCCAGTACTTC. This chain connects TRBV7-2 to TRBJ2-5; D not certain. V was shortened by 1 base and J by 5 bases, with 14 bases between the two germline ends. Germline V gives CDR1 SGHTA, CDR2 FQGNSA. The CDR3 is 15 amino acids. The full variable domain, completed using reference TRBV7-2 and TRBJ2-5, is GAGVSQSPSNKVTEKGKDVELRCDPISGHTALYWYRQSLGQGLEFLIYFQGNSAPDKSGLPSDRFSAERTGGSVSTLTIQRTQQEDSAVYLCASSLESHIWETQYFGPGTRLLVL.

The chain carries TRBV20-1 and TRBJ1-2; D is possibly TRBD1 (5 bases). CDR1 DFQATT and CDR2 SNEGSKA come from the germline V gene (reference sequence). The germline V and J ends were trimmed by 0 bases and 0 bases, with 14 bases remaining between them. The CDR3 sequence is 16 residues long. CDR3 sequence reads: CSARDLVWGSNYGYTF. The CDR3 nucleotides read TGCAGTGCTAGAGATCTAGTTTGGGGCTCTAACTATGGCTACACCTTC.

The chain carries TRBV5-1 and TRBJ1-5; D is unresolved. The V and J ends lost 4 bases and 7 bases respectively, with 12 bases between them. Germline V CDR1 and CDR2: SGHRS, YFSETQ. This CDR3 contains 13 residues. CDR3 loop: CASSERPGQPQHF. The CDR3 region has the DNA TGCGCCAGCAGCGAACGCCCCGGGCAGCCCCAGCATTTT. Full variable domain (rest looked up from reference TRBV5-1 and TRBJ1-5): KAGVTQTPRYLIKTRGQQVTLSCSPISGHRSVSWYQQTPGQGLQFLFEYFSETQRNKGNFPGRFSGRQFSNSRSEMNVSTLELGDSALYLCASSERPGQPQHFGDGTRLSIL.

This sequence joins TRBV19 and TRBJ2-3; weak D call: TRBD1 (5 bases). Between the trimmed V and J ends, which lost 5 bases and 1 base, there was a span of 13 bases. Germline loops: CDR1 LNHDA, CDR2 SQIVND (reference sequence). CDR3 length: 15 amino acids. In DNA, the CDR3 is TGTGCCAGTAGTCTGACGGAACAGGGCACAGATACGCAGTATTTT. This codes for CASSLTEQGTDTQYF.

This clonotype was seen at least ten times. The chain links TRBV27 to TRBJ1-2, with D unclear. The CDR3 consists of 13 residues. Germline values: CDR1 MNHEY, CDR2 SMNVEV (reference sequence). Trimming took off 4 bases at V and 0 bases at J, with 6 bases between the two ends. CDR3 nucleotides: TGTGCCAGCAGTTCCAATACTAACTATGGCTACACCTTC. This gives the protein CASSSNTNYGYTF.

The chain combines TRBV6-2 or TRBV6-3 with TRBJ2-2, with a tentative D call TRBD2 (6 bases). The germline V gene encodes CDR1 MNHEY and CDR2 SVGEGT. The length of the CDR3 is 15 residues. V lost 4 bases to trimming and J lost 7 bases, with 16 bases between them. In nucleotides, the CDR3 is TGTGCCAGCAGTTCCCTTAGGAGGGGCAGCGGGGAGCTGTTTTTT. Protein sequence: CASSSLRRGSGELFF.

This chain links TRBV20-1 with TRBJ1-5; 7 bases are a match to TRBD1. Per the germline V gene, CDR1 is DFQATT and CDR2 is SNEGSKA (reference sequence). The CDR3 has 15 amino acids. The CDR3 spells CSARDSGFENQPQHF. CDR3 nucleotides: TGCAGCGCAAGGGACAGTGGGTTTGAAAATCAGCCCCAGCATTTT.

The rearrangement joins TRBV6-2 or TRBV6-3 to TRBJ2-2, with 9 bases fitting TRBD2. This CDR3 comprises 16 residues. V shed 1 base and J 5 bases; nucleotides not matched to a gene: 5. Germline loops: CDR1 MNHEY, CDR2 SVGEGT. The chain's CDR3 is CASSYWRGGATGELFF. CDR3 sequence (DNA): TGTGCCAGCAGTTACTGGCGCGGGGGGGCGACCGGGGAGCTGTTTTTT.

In its sample, this clonotype was seen a few times. The CDR3 loop reads CASSLARDAETQYF. DNA of the CDR3: TGTGCCAGCAGTTTAGCGCGAGATGCGGAGACCCAGTACTTC. The chain has TRBV12-3 or TRBV12-4 and TRBJ2-5, with D uncertain. The CDR3 has 14 residues. V lost 0 bases to trimming and J lost 5 bases, with 10 bases between them.

In this sample, this clonotype turned up many times. The rearrangement uses TRBV18 and TRBJ2-1; the match to TRBD1 covers 7 bases. With 5 bases clipped from V and 1 base from J, the junction kept 8 bases outside the gene matches. The CDR3 is 16 amino acids. Germline V gene data show CDR1 as KGHSH and CDR2 as LQKENI. The CDR3 is CASSGINRGSYNEQFF. As DNA, the CDR3 is TGTGCCAGCTCAGGGATTAACAGGGGTTCCTACAATGAGCAGTTCTTC.

J is TRBJ2-5 and V is TRBV12-3 or TRBV12-4; 8 positions match TRBD1. V was clipped by 6 bases and J by 1 base; unmatched bases: 7. The CDR3 is 15 amino acids. The CDR3 sequence: CASRGDRSPQETQYF. DNA for the CDR3: TGTGCCAGCAGAGGGGACAGGAGCCCCCAAGAGACCCAGTACTTC.

A few counts support this clonotype. The chain employs TRBV5-1 and TRBJ2-2; D is possibly TRBD1 or TRBD2 (5 bases each). The CDR3 consists of 14 residues. The germline V gene has CDR1 SGHRS and CDR2 YFSETQ. Trimming stripped 4 bases from V and 6 bases from J, with 13 bases between. The CDR3 DNA is TGCGCCAGCAGCCTATGGGACGTCCCCGGGGAGCTGTTTTTT. It is translated as CASSLWDVPGELFF. The whole variable domain, remainder taken from reference TRBV5-1 and TRBJ2-2, is KAGVTQTPRYLIKTRGQQVTLSCSPISGHRSVSWYQQTPGQGLQFLFEYFSETQRNKGNFPGRFSGRQFSNSRSEMNVSTLELGDSALYLCASSLWDVPGELFFGEGSRLTVL.

The sample holds many counts of this clonotype. The chain employs TRBV7-9 and TRBJ1-5; 8 bases align to TRBD1. After removal of 3 bases from V and 5 bases from J, the junction contained 0 bases not matched to a gene. From germline, CDR1 is SEHNR and CDR2 FQNEAQ (reference sequence). The CDR3 extends over 13 amino acids. CDR3 bases: TGTGCCAGCAGCTTGGGACAGGATCAGCCCCAGCATTTT. Protein sequence: CASSLGQDQPQHF. Supplemented by reference TRBV7-9 and TRBJ1-5, the full variable domain reads DTGVSQNPRHKITKRGQNVTFRCDPISEHNRLYWYRQTLGQGPEFLTYFQNEAQLEKSRLLSDRFSAERPKGSFSTLEIQRTEQGDSAMYLCASSLGQDQPQHFGDGTRLSIL.

This chain links TRBV9 with TRBJ2-3; the D is unclear. The CDR3 is 15 residues long. V lost 0 bases, J lost 6 bases, and 14 bases lay in between. Germline CDR1 SGDLS, CDR2 YYNGEE. This CDR3 is CASSVEVGKWDTQYF. The CDR3 DNA sequence: TGTGCCAGCAGCGTAGAGGTAGGGAAGTGGGATACGCAGTATTTT.

This clonotype was seen only a few times. V gene TRBV29-1 combines with J gene TRBJ2-2, with 7 nucleotides matching TRBD1. CDR1 is SQVTM and CDR2 is ANQGSEA in the germline V gene. This CDR3 has 15 residues. V lost 0 bases to trimming and J lost 11 bases; unmatched junction nucleotides: 12. The CDR3 DNA reads as TGCAGCGTTGAAGATCAGCCAGGGGGTACGATAGAGCTGTTTTTT. This codes for CSVEDQPGGTIELFF.

In this sample, this clonotype turned up many times. This chain connects TRBV7-6 to TRBJ2-3; D call uncertain. CDR3 length: 16 residues. Germline assignment: CDR1 SGHVS and CDR2 FNYEAQ. Deletions cut 1 base from V and 6 bases from J, with 17 bases between. The CDR3 DNA reads TGTGCCAGCAGCTTAGGTACGGAAGAGCTCTTGGATACGCAGTATTTT. It specifies CASSLGTEELLDTQYF. Variable domain in full (rest from reference TRBV7-6 and TRBJ2-3): GAGVSQSPRYKVTKRGQDVALRCDPISGHVSLYWYRQALGQGPEFLTYFNYEAQQDKSGLPNDRFSAERPEGSISTLTIQRTEQRDSAMYRCASSLGTEELLDTQYFGPGTRLTVL.